Each of the 29 T cell receptor beta chains below was sequenced from the same sample in a study of radiation and T cells in renal cell carcinoma. Time point in this sample: blood 2 weeks post-SBRT. Treatment in this sample: 15 Gy SBRT to primary tumor, nephrectomy 4 weeks later. The repertoire was sequenced with immunoSEQ multiplex PCR; TCRdb's copy has only in-frame clones and lacks some. The sample shows some 130,000 clones, around nine tenths of them seen only once. Sequencing was performed on blood, taken from a patient whose treatment included radiotherapy and nephrectomy. The receptors shown here come from a woman in her 70s with renal cell carcinoma.

J is TRBJ2-2 and V is TRBV5-4, with 12 nucleotides matching TRBD2. V lost 4 bases and J lost 9; bases outside the gene matches: 7. The germline CDR1 and CDR2 sequences are SGHNT and YYREEE (reference sequence). The CDR3 covers 15 residues. This CDR3 is CASSVASGGARELFF. CDR3 sequence (DNA): TGTGCCAGCAGCGTCGCTAGCGGGGGGGCAAGGGAGCTGTTTTTT.

The J gene is TRBJ2-6, the V gene TRBV27; D not certain. V was cut by 7 bases and J by 4 bases, with 14 bases left in between. Germline CDR1 MNHEY, CDR2 SMNVEV (reference sequence). This CDR3 region has 15 residues. This CDR3 is CASTSWKSGANVLTF. In nucleotides, the CDR3 is TGTGCCAGCACCTCGTGGAAATCCGGGGCCAACGTCCTGACTTTC. Based on the CDR3 plus reference TRBV27 and TRBJ2-6, the full variable domain is EAQVTQNPRYLITVTGKKLTVTCSQNMNHEYMSWYRQDPGLGLRQIYYSMNVEVTDKGDVPEGYKVSRKEKRNFPLILESPSPNQTSLYFCASTSWKSGANVLTFGAGSRLTVL.

This chain uses TRBV27 with TRBJ2-4; D unresolved. The CDR3 is 12 amino acids. Germline assignment: CDR1 MNHEY and CDR2 SMNVEV (reference sequence). Trimming left V 10 bases short and J 0 bases short, with 7 bases between. Written as DNA, the CDR3 is TGTGCCACGCGAGAAGCCAAAAACATTCAGTACTTC. As protein: CATREAKNIQYF.

The chain couples TRBV10-1 to TRBJ2-7; no clear D gene. This CDR3 comprises 13 residues. From germline, CDR1 is WNHNN and CDR2 SYGVQD (reference sequence). V shed 4 bases and J shed 3 bases, with 10 bases lying between them. For the CDR3, the DNA is TGCGCCAGCAGTGGGACGTTCTTCTACGAGCAGTACTTC. Its translation is CASSGTFFYEQYF.

The chain combines TRBV5-4 with TRBJ2-1, with a weak D call TRBD2 (6 bases). V dropped 4 bases and J dropped 1 base, with 15 bases sitting between them. Germline V gene data show CDR1 as SGHNT and CDR2 as YYREEE (reference sequence). This CDR3 spans 16 amino acids. In nucleotides, the CDR3 is TGTGCCAGCAGCGCAACTTTAGCGGATTCCTACAATGAGCAGTTCTTC. The encoded protein is CASSATLADSYNEQFF.

The rearrangement links TRBV6-5 to TRBJ1-2, with 9 positions matching TRBD1. The CDR3 runs to 14 residues. J gave up 8 bases and V 6 bases, and 10 bases lay outside the gene matches. Germline V gene lookup returns CDR1 MNHEY and CDR2 SVGAGI. CDR3 loop: CASSRDREGEGYTF. CDR3 DNA: TGTGCCAGCAGCAGGGACAGGGAAGGAGAGGGCTACACCTTC.

This rearrangement joins TRBV19 to TRBJ1-6; 7 bases map to TRBD1. The V gene's germline CDR1 is LNHDA and CDR2 SQIVND (reference sequence). V lost 6 bases to trimming and J lost 0 bases; unmatched junction nucleotides: 2. The CDR3 sequence is 15 residues long. CDR3 bases: TGTGCCAGTAGGGGGGACAGCTCCTATAATTCACCCCTCCACTTT. Encoded protein: CASRGDSSYNSPLHF.

This sequence joins TRBV7-2 and TRBJ2-3; D uncertain. Germline CDR1 SGHTA, CDR2 FQGNSA. The CDR3 is made up of 16 amino acids. V was clipped by 1 base and J by 2 bases, with 13 bases between them. CDR3 loop: CASSLGNRIPTDTQYF. As DNA, the CDR3 is TGTGCCAGCAGCTTAGGTAATCGGATACCCACAGATACGCAGTATTTT.

The chain is built from TRBV6-5 and TRBJ2-3; D remains ambiguous. The V end was cut by 7 bases, the J end by 7 bases, with 9 bases between. Per the germline V gene, CDR1 is MNHEY and CDR2 is SVGAGI. This CDR3 comprises 11 residues. CDR3 sequence (DNA): TGTGCCAGCACGCCCGGGCATACGCAGTATTTT. Its protein is CASTPGHTQYF.

In its sample, this clone was seen once. The V call is TRBV11-2, the J call TRBJ2-7; 7 bases align to TRBD1. V lost 0 bases to trimming and J lost 6 bases; unmatched junction nucleotides: 8. The CDR3 consists of 15 residues. Germline values: CDR1 SGHAT, CDR2 FQNNGV. The CDR3 loop reads CASSLDRTGAVEQYF. CDR3 nucleotides: TGTGCCAGCAGCTTAGACCGGACAGGTGCGGTCGAGCAGTACTTC.

This clone has only one observation. The chain links TRBV6-1 to TRBJ2-3; D is unclear. Trimming took 3 bases from V and 2 from J, leaving 6 bases between them. The CDR3 consists of 13 residues. Germline CDR1 reads MNHNS; CDR2 reads SASEGT. The CDR3 nucleotides read TGTGCCAGCAGTGAGGGATTCACAGATACGCAGTATTTT. Translating it yields CASSEGFTDTQYF.

The V gene is TRBV5-4, the J gene TRBJ1-2; D not certain. Between the trimmed V and J ends, which lost 3 bases and 2 bases, there was a span of 11 bases. The germline V gene has CDR1 SGHNT and CDR2 YYREEE (reference sequence). CDR3 size: 14 residues. CDR3 DNA: TGTGCCAGCAGCTCCCCGCAAGGCAACTATGGCTACACCTTC. Amino acid sequence: CASSSPQGNYGYTF.

V is TRBV7-2 and J is TRBJ2-7; no clear D. Germline V gene data show CDR1 as SGHTA and CDR2 as FQGNSA. With 4 bases removed from V and 0 bases from J, the gap between germline ends came to 10 bases. The length of the CDR3 is 14 residues. The CDR3 DNA sequence: TGTGCCAGCAGCTGGGATTATCGCTCCTACGAGCAGTACTTC. This gives the protein CASSWDYRSYEQYF. Using reference TRBV7-2 and TRBJ2-7 for the parts outside the CDR3, the full variable domain is GAGVSQSPSNKVTEKGKDVELRCDPISGHTALYWYRQSLGQGLEFLIYFQGNSAPDKSGLPSDRFSAERTGGSVSTLTIQRTQQEDSAVYLCASSWDYRSYEQYFGPGTRLTVT.

The chain carries TRBV7-9 and TRBJ1-2, with a weak D call TRBD1 (6 bases). Per the germline V gene, CDR1 is SEHNR and CDR2 is FQNEAQ (reference sequence). The CDR3 totals 16 residues. V was shortened by 2 bases and J by 1 base, with 14 bases between the two germline ends. CDR3 loop: CASSLSSDRNNYGYTF. CDR3 nucleotides: TGTGCCAGCAGCTTATCATCCGACAGGAATAACTATGGCTACACCTTC.

This chain links TRBV7-9 with TRBJ2-7; no clear D gene. CDR3 size: 12 residues. Germline-derived CDR1 and CDR2 are SEHNR and FQNEAQ (reference sequence). V lost 6 bases to trimming and J lost 7 bases, with 13 bases between them. The CDR3 DNA reads TGTGCCAGCAGTTCCCAAGGAGAAGAGCAGTACTTC. As protein: CASSSQGEEQYF.

V gene TRBV7-8 combines with J gene TRBJ2-2; no reliable D call. The CDR3 consists of 12 residues. Germline V gene sequence: CDR1 SGHVS, CDR2 FQNEAQ. The V gene lost 5 bases and the J gene lost 5 bases, with 6 bases spanning the gap. The DNA for the CDR3 is TGTGCCAGCAGCCCACTGACCGGGGAGCTGTTTTTT. It encodes CASSPLTGELFF.

The chain uses TRBV6-1 and TRBJ1-5; D gene unclear. This CDR3 is built from 13 residues. The V end was cut by 2 bases, the J end by 7 bases, with 9 bases between. CDR1 and CDR2 from the germline V gene are MNHNS and SASEGT. The CDR3 sequence: CASSETAQQPQHF. The CDR3 DNA follows: TGTGCCAGCAGTGAAACAGCACAGCAGCCCCAGCATTTT.

The chain joins TRBV5-6 to TRBJ2-7; weak D call: TRBD2 (6 bases). The V gene's germline CDR1 is SGHDT and CDR2 YYEEEE. This CDR3 comprises 14 residues. V lost 1 base, J lost 7 bases, and 15 bases lay in between. In DNA, the CDR3 is TGTGCCAGCAGCTTGACGGCGGGAACTAGGGAGCAGTACTTC. Translated: CASSLTAGTREQYF.

The chain couples TRBV5-1 to TRBJ2-1; 8 bases line up with TRBD2. The trim removed 4 bases at V and 0 bases at J, leaving 3 bases unmatched. The CDR3 sequence is 15 residues long. CDR1 is SGHRS and CDR2 is YFSETQ in the germline V gene. The CDR3 is CASSPGGSSYNEQFF. CDR3 coding DNA: TGCGCCAGCAGCCCGGGGGGGAGCTCCTACAATGAGCAGTTCTTC.

The chain has TRBV2 and TRBJ2-7; 7 nucleotides line up with TRBD2. V lost 4 bases, J lost 7 bases, and 7 bases stayed unmatched. This CDR3 comprises 13 residues. Germline lookup yields CDR1 SNHLY and CDR2 FYNNEI. The DNA of the CDR3 is TGTGCCAGCAGTGTCGTAGTGGGGGGGGAGCAGTACTTC. Its protein is CASSVVVGGEQYF.

V and J are TRBV28 and TRBJ2-5, with D maybe TRBD2 (6 bases). CDR1 and CDR2 (germline): MDHEN, SYDVKM. V shed 1 base and J shed 1 base, with 25 bases lying between them. The CDR3 has 20 amino acids. CDR3 nucleotides: TGTGCCAGCAGTTTATCTTGGGTTCCGGGACTCTCACTTCCCCAAGAGACCCAGTACTTC. Encoded protein: CASSLSWVPGLSLPQETQYF. Full variable domain (outside the CDR3, taken from reference TRBV28 and TRBJ2-5): DVKVTQSSRYLVKRTGEKVFLECVQDMDHENMFWYRQDPGLGLRLIYFSYDVKMKEKGDIPEGYSVSREKKERFSLILESASTNQTSMYLCASSLSWVPGLSLPQETQYFGPGTRLLVL.

V usage is TRBV29-1 and J usage is TRBJ2-2, with 9 bases that match TRBD1. The CDR3 has 14 residues. V lost 7 bases, J lost 3 bases, and 6 bases stayed unmatched. The V gene's germline CDR1 is SQVTM and CDR2 ANQGSEA. CDR3 protein: CSGSGQGYTGELFF. The CDR3 DNA reads as TGCAGCGGCTCCGGACAGGGGTACACCGGGGAGCTGTTTTTT.

The chain links TRBV5-5 to TRBJ1-5; no firm D call. The germline V gene encodes CDR1 SGHKS and CDR2 YYEKEE (reference sequence). This CDR3 comprises 16 residues. Trimming cost V 2 bases and J 2 bases, with 14 bases left between them. The CDR3 reads CASSFSPRGGNQPQHF. The DNA for the CDR3 is TGTGCCAGCAGCTTTAGTCCCCGGGGTGGCAATCAGCCCCAGCATTTT.

The chain combines TRBV28 with TRBJ2-7; 10 nucleotides line up with TRBD1. Losses at the gene ends were 5 bases for V and 6 bases for J; bases not matched to a gene: 10. Per germline, CDR1 MDHEN and CDR2 SYDVKM. The CDR3 has 15 residues. CDR3 sequence reads: CASSTPGQGTAEQYF. The CDR3 DNA sequence: TGTGCCAGCAGTACGCCGGGACAGGGGACAGCCGAGCAGTACTTC. Based on the CDR3 plus reference TRBV28 and TRBJ2-7, the full variable domain is DVKVTQSSRYLVKRTGEKVFLECVQDMDHENMFWYRQDPGLGLRLIYFSYDVKMKEKGDIPEGYSVSREKKERFSLILESASTNQTSMYLCASSTPGQGTAEQYFGPGTRLTVT.

The chain uses TRBV7-2 and TRBJ2-6; the D is unclear. This CDR3 region has 14 residues. V lost 2 bases to trimming and J lost 0 bases, with 2 bases between them. The germline CDR1 and CDR2 sequences are SGHTA and FQGNSA. In DNA, the CDR3 is TGTGCCAGCAGCTTATCCTCTGGGGCCAACGTCCTGACTTTC. Translated, it gives CASSLSSGANVLTF. The variable domain in full, with the rest retrieved from reference TRBV7-2 and TRBJ2-6, is GAGVSQSPSNKVTEKGKDVELRCDPISGHTALYWYRQSLGQGLEFLIYFQGNSAPDKSGLPSDRFSAERTGGSVSTLTIQRTQQEDSAVYLCASSLSSGANVLTFGAGSRLTVL.

The chain couples TRBV19 to TRBJ1-2; unclear D gene. CDR1 and CDR2 (germline): LNHDA, SQIVND (reference sequence). CDR3 length: 13 amino acids. The V end lost 6 bases, the J end lost 1 base, and 9 bases lay between the germline ends. The CDR3 region is CASSLTINYGYTF. The CDR3 coding sequence is TGTGCCAGTAGCCTAACAATTAACTATGGCTACACCTTC.

J is TRBJ1-5 and V is TRBV5-4; D gene ambiguous. Trimming left V 1 base short and J 0 bases short, with 8 bases between. This CDR3 contains 15 residues. Germline V gene data show CDR1 as SGHNT and CDR2 as YYREEE (reference sequence). The CDR3, as DNA: TGTGCCAGCAGCTTGTGGGGTAATAGCAATCAGCCCCAGCATTTT. Amino acids: CASSLWGNSNQPQHF.

The V gene is TRBV25-1, the J gene TRBJ2-2; D is perhaps TRBD2 (5 bases). CDR1 is MGHDK and CDR2 is SYGVNS in the germline V gene. Trimming stripped 4 bases from V and 1 base from J, with 19 bases between. The CDR3 has 18 amino acids. The CDR3 region is CASSAFGGTPLNTGELFF. DNA for the CDR3: TGTGCCAGCAGTGCCTTCGGAGGTACACCCTTGAACACCGGGGAGCTGTTTTTT.

The chain joins TRBV5-1 to TRBJ2-3, with 11 bases that match TRBD1. Trimming cost V 5 bases and J 3 bases; bases outside gene matches: 5. Germline-derived CDR1 and CDR2 are SGHRS and YFSETQ. This CDR3 contains 15 residues. The CDR3 is CASRTGTGGTDTQYF. The CDR3 DNA follows: TGCGCCAGCAGAACCGGGACAGGGGGAACAGATACGCAGTATTTT.